A single T cell receptor beta chain is shown here with its context. These data originate in a study of blood T cell repertoires in COVID-19. Study summary: Samples came from the United States, Italy and Spain, spanning acute and convalescent COVID-19. In each case, the material was cDNA or gDNA derived from T cells, B-cell-depleted T cells, or PBMCs.

The V gene's germline CDR1 is MNHEY and CDR2 SVGEGT. The CDR3 contains 12 residues. After removal of 6 bases from V and 8 bases from J, the junction contained 6 bases not matched to a gene. In the original workflow: Reference gene primer amplification gave estimated nucleated cell counts. Here immunoSEQ multiplex PCR was the method, and the copy in TCRdb shows in-frame clones only, minus some. The V and J calls and clone size are taken from that table; D and trimming were inferred from the DNA. The sample holds 60,000 to 65,000 clones; 90% are singletons and the top ten take about 9.1%. The genes are TRBV6-2 or TRBV6-3 and TRBJ1-1; 7 bases align to TRBD1. This sequence originates from a woman of 80 years or more with active COVID-19. Sequenced input: peripheral blood. The CDR3 region is CASSLKDREAFF. CDR3 nucleotides: TGTGCCAGCAGCCTCAAGGACAGGGAAGCTTTCTTT.